Each of the 24 T cell receptor beta chains below was sequenced from the same sample in a study of blood T cell repertoires in COVID-19 (dated by TCRdb to about 2020). The library was produced with the immunoSEQ multiplex PCR assay. This immuneACCESS table, as held by TCRdb, lists in-frame sequences with V and J called but not all clones. Of the missing ones, under half trace to an unresolved V gene in checked studies; the others have no known cause. This sample is represented by under 140,000 clones; around 80% of them were singletons. The ten largest clones take up 3% to 4.5% of the sample. What was sequenced was peripheral blood. These receptors all stem from a woman aged 80 or older with acute or convalescent COVID-19.

This clone has a handful of counts. V usage is TRBV11-3 and J usage is TRBJ1-1; perhaps TRBD1 as D (5 bases). The V end was cut by 3 bases, the J end by 2 bases, with 13 bases between. This CDR3 has 15 amino acids. The germline CDR1 and CDR2 sequences are SGHNT and YENEEA. The CDR3 sequence is CASSLSWGSNTEAFF. In DNA form, the CDR3 reads TGTGCCAGCAGCTTGTCTTGGGGCAGTAACACTGAAGCTTTCTTT.

J is TRBJ1-1 and V is TRBV5-1; D not resolved. The CDR3 runs 14 residues. The ends were cut back, 5 bases at V and 4 bases at J, with 15 bases in the middle. CDR1 is SGHRS, CDR2 YFSETQ, per germline. CDR3 sequence reads: CASRQASWATEAFF. CDR3 bases: TGCGCCAGCAGGCAGGCCTCATGGGCCACTGAAGCTTTCTTT.

Written as DNA, the CDR3 is TGCGCCAGCAGCTTGGAAGGAATTGCAAGACTTGGCTACACCTTC. It translates to CASSLEGIARLGYTF. The chain links TRBV5-1 to TRBJ1-2; D gene unclear. Germline-derived CDR1 and CDR2 are SGHRS and YFSETQ. The CDR3 runs 15 residues. Deletions cut 0 bases from V and 7 bases from J, with 16 bases between.

The chain is built from TRBV18 and TRBJ2-7, with D uncertain. The length of the CDR3 is 12 residues. Germline V gene data show CDR1 as KGHSH and CDR2 as LQKENI. Trimming took 5 bases from V and 7 from J, leaving 12 bases between them. Here the CDR3 DNA reads TGTGCCAGCTCAAGCCCCCCTTTGGAGCAGTACTTC. It encodes CASSSPPLEQYF.

J is TRBJ1-1 and V is TRBV5-1, with D unresolved. This CDR3 has 13 amino acids. Trimming removed 2 bases at V and 1 base at J, with 6 bases between. Germline loops: CDR1 SGHRS, CDR2 YFSETQ. The CDR3 DNA reads TGCGCCAGCAGCTTCGGGGAGAACACTGAAGCTTTCTTT. Protein: CASSFGENTEAFF. Complete variable domain (other parts from reference TRBV5-1 and TRBJ1-1): KAGVTQTPRYLIKTRGQQVTLSCSPISGHRSVSWYQQTPGQGLQFLFEYFSETQRNKGNFPGRFSGRQFSNSRSEMNVSTLELGDSALYLCASSFGENTEAFFGQGTRLTVV.

DNA for the CDR3: TGCGCCAGCAGCTTTCGGGACATTGCCAGGAACACTGAAGCTTTCTTT. As protein: CASSFRDIARNTEAFF. The V gene is TRBV5-1, the J gene TRBJ1-1; TRBD1 is a possible D gene (6 bases). This CDR3 region has 16 residues. V lost 2 bases to trimming and J lost 1 base, with 15 bases between them. CDR1 is SGHRS and CDR2 is YFSETQ in the germline V gene.

CDR3 in DNA: TGTGCCAGCAGCCAAAGAGGGGGGGGCGGCTTCCAGAGGGTGAATGAGCAGTTCTTC. Its translation is CASSQRGGGGFQRVNEQFF. The J gene is TRBJ2-1, the V gene TRBV3-1 (or the pseudogene TRBV3-2); a weak D match, TRBD2 (7 bases). V was clipped by 2 bases and J by 7 bases, with 27 bases between them. The CDR3 is 19 residues long. CDR1 is LGHDT, CDR2 YNNKEL, per germline (reference sequence).

J is TRBJ1-1 and V is TRBV10-3; D ambiguous. Germline CDR1 and CDR2: ENHRY and SYGVKD. Trimming took 7 bases from V and 2 from J, leaving 20 bases between them. The CDR3 contains 16 residues. CDR3 loop: CAITREGPQINTEAFF. CDR3 nucleotides: TGTGCCATCACGAGGGAGGGTCCACAGATAAACACTGAAGCTTTCTTT.

The V and J genes are TRBV18 and TRBJ2-4; D might be TRBD1 (5 bases). The CDR3 has 15 amino acids. Trimming stripped 0 bases from V and 6 bases from J, with 12 bases between. The germline CDR1 and CDR2 sequences are KGHSH and LQKENI. CDR3 residues: CASSPPAGQGNIQYF. The CDR3 coding sequence is TGTGCCAGCTCACCACCGGCAGGGCAGGGAAACATTCAGTACTTC. The complete variable domain, with remaining parts taken from reference TRBV18 and TRBJ2-4, reads NAGVMQNPRHLVRRRGQEARLRCSPMKGHSHVYWYRQLPEEGLKFMVYLQKENIIDESGMPKERFSAEFPKEGPSILRIQQVVRGDSAAYFCASSPPAGQGNIQYFGAGTRLSVL.

The gene calls are TRBV28 and TRBJ1-6; TRBD1 might be the D (5 bases). V was trimmed by 6 bases and J by 14 bases, leaving 11 bases between them. Germline assignment: CDR1 MDHEN and CDR2 SYDVKM. The CDR3 loop spans 11 amino acids. The CDR3 DNA sequence: TGTGCCAGCAGGGGGCGGTTCTCCCTCCACTTT. It translates to CASRGRFSLHF.

This chain uses TRBV24-1 with TRBJ2-7, with D possibly matching TRBD1 (5 bases). Trimming stripped 9 bases from V and 0 bases from J, with 8 bases between. The CDR3 contains 12 residues. Germline CDR1 is KGHDR and CDR2 is SFDVKD. The DNA for the CDR3 is TGTGCCACCGAAGGGGACTCCTACGAGCAGTACTTC. It is translated as CATEGDSYEQYF.

This chain joins TRBV7-2 and TRBJ2-3; 11 bases are shared with TRBD2. Trimming removed 3 bases from V and 4 bases from J; junction bases left unmatched: 9. The germline V gene has CDR1 SGHTA and CDR2 FQGNSA. The CDR3 consists of 17 residues. CDR3 DNA: TGTGCCAGCAGCTTTAGCGGGAGGGCCTTAGGGGCAGATACGCAGTATTTT. This gives the protein CASSFSGRALGADTQYF.

The chain links TRBV6-6 to TRBJ1-1; possible D gene TRBD1, 5 bases. This CDR3 region has 15 residues. Germline V lookup: CDR1 MNHNY, CDR2 SVGAGI (reference sequence). Trimming shortened V by 0 bases and J by 2 bases, and 10 bases separated the two germline ends. CDR3 in DNA: TGTGCCAGCAGTTACTCAGGGGTAGGTAACACTGAAGCTTTCTTT. Its translation: CASSYSGVGNTEAFF.

This clone was seen a few times. V is TRBV19 and J is TRBJ2-1; 10 bases are shared with TRBD2. Germline trimming cut 6 bases from V and 7 bases from J; bases unmatched to any gene: 9. Germline-derived CDR1 and CDR2 are LNHDA and SQIVND (reference sequence). The CDR3 totals 15 residues. The CDR3 sequence is CASRARAGGPNEQFF. The CDR3 region has the DNA TGTGCCAGTAGGGCTCGAGCGGGAGGGCCAAATGAGCAGTTCTTC.

This chain connects TRBV29-1 to TRBJ2-1; TRBD2 matches 7 bases. Losses at the gene ends were 6 bases for V and 6 bases for J; bases not matched to a gene: 11. Germline assignment: CDR1 SQVTM and CDR2 ANQGSEA. CDR3 length: 14 amino acids. CDR3 in amino acids: CSVSYGGSINEQFF. In DNA form, the CDR3 reads TGCAGCGTCTCATATGGCGGGAGCATCAATGAGCAGTTCTTC.

V is TRBV7-9 and J is TRBJ2-3, with 7 bases lining up with TRBD1. The germline V gene has CDR1 SEHNR and CDR2 FQNEAQ (reference sequence). J was trimmed by 2 bases and V by 4 bases; bases with no gene match: 3. There are 14 residues in the CDR3. For the CDR3, the DNA is TGTGCCAGCAGCTGGACAGGAAACACAGATACGCAGTATTTT. It codes for CASSWTGNTDTQYF.

This chain joins TRBV25-1 and TRBJ2-1; the match to TRBD2 covers 11 bases. CDR3 length: 15 amino acids. V gave up 1 base and J gave up 8 bases; unmatched junction bases: 4. Per the germline V gene, CDR1 is MGHDK and CDR2 is SYGVNS. The CDR3, as DNA: TGTGCCAGCAGTGAATTAACTAGCGGGAGCGATGAGCAGTTCTTC. Translation: CASSELTSGSDEQFF.

The rearrangement links TRBV19 to TRBJ1-5; D is unclear. V gave up 7 bases and J gave up 2 bases, with 15 bases separating them. CDR3 length equals 15 residues. In germline, CDR1 is LNHDA, CDR2 SQIVND (reference sequence). CDR3 sequence (DNA): TGTGCCAGTACCCCCCTCGGGGAAGGCAATCAGCCCCAGCATTTT. Its translation is CASTPLGEGNQPQHF.

This chain joins TRBV5-1 and TRBJ2-7; D may be TRBD2 (6 bases). The CDR3 totals 16 residues. Germline loops: CDR1 SGHRS, CDR2 YFSETQ. The V end lost 0 bases, the J end lost 8 bases, and 21 bases lay between the germline ends. The CDR3 here is CASSLEGRVGTLKQYF. For the CDR3, the DNA is TGCGCCAGCAGCTTGGAAGGCAGGGTCGGGACTCTGAAGCAGTACTTC.

The chain combines TRBV12-5 with TRBJ1-1; no clear D gene. Trimming took 1 base from V and 7 from J, leaving 10 bases between them. The CDR3 is 13 residues long. Per the germline V gene, CDR1 is LGHNT and CDR2 is FRNRAP. CDR3 protein: CASGLEGRGEAFF. For the CDR3, the DNA is TGTGCTAGTGGTTTGGAGGGTCGGGGTGAAGCTTTCTTT.

The genes are TRBV5-5 and TRBJ1-2, with 7 bases lining up with TRBD1. CDR3 length equals 18 residues. From germline, CDR1 is SGHKS and CDR2 YYEKEE (reference sequence). The ends lost 2 bases at V and 1 base at J; junction bases unmatched: 14. CDR3 protein: CASSFYAGRDRLNYGYTF. The CDR3 DNA is TGTGCCAGCAGCTTTTATGCGGGCAGGGACAGACTTAACTATGGCTACACCTTC.

V and J are TRBV7-2 and TRBJ1-3; TRBD1 matches 9 bases. Per the germline V gene, CDR1 is SGHTA and CDR2 is FQGNSA. This CDR3 is 14 amino acids long. The V gene end was trimmed by 5 bases and the J gene end by 7 bases; junction bases not matched to a gene: 6. The CDR3, as DNA: TGTGCCAGCAGCCCGGGACAGGGATCGAACACCATATATTTT. It translates to CASSPGQGSNTIYF.

This rearrangement joins TRBV5-1 to TRBJ2-4; 8 bases match TRBD2. There are 17 residues in the CDR3. From germline, CDR1 is SGHRS and CDR2 YFSETQ. Unmatched junction bases numbered 11, after V lost 5 bases and J lost 1 base. The CDR3 nucleotides are TGCGCCAGCAGATTGTCGTTAGCGGGAAAGGCCAAAAACATTCAGTACTTC. Protein product: CASRLSLAGKAKNIQYF.

J is TRBJ2-7 and V is TRBV7-8; D may be TRBD2 (5 bases). V lost 1 base and J lost 2, with 9 bases in between. In germline, CDR1 is SGHVS, CDR2 FQNEAQ. CDR3 size: 14 residues. In nucleotides, the CDR3 is TGTGCCAGCAGCTTAGACCGGGGTACCTACGAGCAGTACTTC. Translated: CASSLDRGTYEQYF.